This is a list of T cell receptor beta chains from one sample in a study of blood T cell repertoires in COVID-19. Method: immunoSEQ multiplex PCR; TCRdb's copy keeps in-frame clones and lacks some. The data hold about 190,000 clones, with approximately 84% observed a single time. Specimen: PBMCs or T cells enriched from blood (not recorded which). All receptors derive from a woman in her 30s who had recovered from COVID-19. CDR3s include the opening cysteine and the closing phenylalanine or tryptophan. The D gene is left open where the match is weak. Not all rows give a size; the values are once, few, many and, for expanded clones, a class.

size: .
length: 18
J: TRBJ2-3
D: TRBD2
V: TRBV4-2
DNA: TGTGCCAGCAGCCCCAAAGGGCGGGGCGGGGGAATCACAGATACGCAGTATTTT
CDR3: CASSPKGRGGGITDTQYF

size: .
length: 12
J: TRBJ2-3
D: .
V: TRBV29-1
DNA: TGCAGCGTTGAAGGGGCCGCAGATACGCAGTATTTT
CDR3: CSVEGAADTQYF

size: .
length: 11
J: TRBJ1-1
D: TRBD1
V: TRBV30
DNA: TGTGCCTGGAGTGGGACAGGGGGTGCTTTCTTT
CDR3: CAWSGTGGAFF

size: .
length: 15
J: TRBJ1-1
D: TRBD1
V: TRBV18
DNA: TGTGCCAGCTCACCCTCGACCGGGACAGAATCACTAGCTTTCTTT
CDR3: CASSPSTGTESLAFF

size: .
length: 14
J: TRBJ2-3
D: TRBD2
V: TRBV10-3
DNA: TGTGCCATCAGTTACGGGGGGATAGAGGATACGCAGTATTTT
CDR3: CAISYGGIEDTQYF

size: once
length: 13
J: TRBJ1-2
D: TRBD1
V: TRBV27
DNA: TGTGCCAGCAGGTTCCAAGGGGGCACAGGCTACACCTTC
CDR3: CASRFQGGTGYTF

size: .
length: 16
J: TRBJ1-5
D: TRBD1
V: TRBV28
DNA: TGTGCCAGCAGTCCTCCGGGACAGTATAGCAATCAGCCCCAGCATTTT
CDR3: CASSPPGQYSNQPQHF

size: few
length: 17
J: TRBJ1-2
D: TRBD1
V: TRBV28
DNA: TGTGCCAGCAGTTTATTCTATGGGACAGGGGGAGGGGATGGCTACACCTTC
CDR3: CASSLFYGTGGGDGYTF

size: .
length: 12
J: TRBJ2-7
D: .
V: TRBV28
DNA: TGTGCCAGCAGTCCGTGGAGCTACGAGCAGTACTTC
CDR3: CASSPWSYEQYF

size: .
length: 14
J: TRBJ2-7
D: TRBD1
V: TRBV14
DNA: TGTGCCAGCAGCCAAGTGTGGCAGGGGGCCGAGCAGTACTTC
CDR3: CASSQVWQGAEQYF

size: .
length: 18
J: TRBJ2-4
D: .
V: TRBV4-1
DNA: TGCGCCAGCAGCCAGGCGATGCAGAGACTTTCAGCCAAAAACATTCAGTACTTC
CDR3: CASSQAMQRLSAKNIQYF

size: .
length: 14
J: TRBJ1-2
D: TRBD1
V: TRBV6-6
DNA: TGTGCCAGCAGCCCCGGACAGGGCGACTATGGCTACACCTTC
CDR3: CASSPGQGDYGYTF

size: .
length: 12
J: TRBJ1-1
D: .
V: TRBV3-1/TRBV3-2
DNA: TGTGCCAGCAGCCTTGGGACTTTGGGAGCTTTCTTT
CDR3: CASSLGTLGAFF

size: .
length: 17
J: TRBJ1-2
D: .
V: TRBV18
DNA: TGTGCCAGCTCACCATCGGTTGGCGGCTCTGCTAACTATGGCTACACCTTC
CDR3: CASSPSVGGSANYGYTF

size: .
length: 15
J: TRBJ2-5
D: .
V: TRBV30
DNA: TGTGCCTGGAGCGAGGGACACTTGTACCAAGAGACCCAGTACTTC
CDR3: CAWSEGHLYQETQYF

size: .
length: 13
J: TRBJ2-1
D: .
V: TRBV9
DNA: TGTGCCAGCAGCGTAAAAGGGGAAAACGAGCAGTTCTTC
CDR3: CASSVKGENEQFF

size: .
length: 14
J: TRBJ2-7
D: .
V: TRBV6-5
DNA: TGTGCCAGCAGTTACCGGGACTCGGCCCTCGAGCAGTACTTC
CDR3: CASSYRDSALEQYF

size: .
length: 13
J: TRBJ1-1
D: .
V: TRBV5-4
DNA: TGTGCCAGCAGCTGGGACAAGAACACTGAAGCTTTCTTT
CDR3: CASSWDKNTEAFF